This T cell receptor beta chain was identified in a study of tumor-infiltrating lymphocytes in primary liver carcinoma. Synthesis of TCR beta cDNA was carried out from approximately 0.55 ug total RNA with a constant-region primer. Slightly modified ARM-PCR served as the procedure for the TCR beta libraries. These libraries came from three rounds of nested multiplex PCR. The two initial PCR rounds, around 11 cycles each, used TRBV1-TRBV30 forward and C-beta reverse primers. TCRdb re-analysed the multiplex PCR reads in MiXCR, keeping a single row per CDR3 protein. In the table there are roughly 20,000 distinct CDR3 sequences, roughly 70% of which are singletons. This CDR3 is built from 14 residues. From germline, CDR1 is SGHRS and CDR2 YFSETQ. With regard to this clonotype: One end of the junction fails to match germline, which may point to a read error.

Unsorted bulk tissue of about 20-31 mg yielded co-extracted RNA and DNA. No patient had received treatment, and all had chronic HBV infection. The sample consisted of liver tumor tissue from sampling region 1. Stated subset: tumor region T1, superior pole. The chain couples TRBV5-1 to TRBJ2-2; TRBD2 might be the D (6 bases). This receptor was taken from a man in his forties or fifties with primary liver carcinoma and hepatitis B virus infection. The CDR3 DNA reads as TGCGCCAGCTTGGGGGAAGTGGCCACCGGGGGGCTGTTTTTT. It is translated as CASLGEVATGGLFF.